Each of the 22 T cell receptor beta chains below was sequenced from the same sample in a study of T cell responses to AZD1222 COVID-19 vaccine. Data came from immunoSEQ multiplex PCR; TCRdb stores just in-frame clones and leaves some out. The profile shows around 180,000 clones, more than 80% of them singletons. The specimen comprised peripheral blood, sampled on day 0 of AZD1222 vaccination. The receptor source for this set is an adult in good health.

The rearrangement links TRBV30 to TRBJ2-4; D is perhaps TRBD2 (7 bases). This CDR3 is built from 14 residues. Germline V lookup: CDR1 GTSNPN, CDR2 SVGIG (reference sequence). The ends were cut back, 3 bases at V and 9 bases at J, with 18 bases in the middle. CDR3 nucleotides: TGTGCCTGGAGACCCGGGGGGCTAGGGAGCATTCAGTACTTC. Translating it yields CAWRPGGLGSIQYF.

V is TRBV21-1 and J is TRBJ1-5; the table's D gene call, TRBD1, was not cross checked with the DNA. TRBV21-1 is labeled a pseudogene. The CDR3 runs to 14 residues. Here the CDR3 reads CASSKSGDQGPQHF. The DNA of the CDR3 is TGTGCCAGCAGCAAATCAGGGGACCAAGGGCCCCAGCATTTT.

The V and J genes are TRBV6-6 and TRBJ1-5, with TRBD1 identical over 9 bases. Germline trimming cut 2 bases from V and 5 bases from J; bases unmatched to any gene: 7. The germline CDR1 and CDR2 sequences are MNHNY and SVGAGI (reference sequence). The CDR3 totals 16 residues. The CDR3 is CASSYQGTGSDQPQHF. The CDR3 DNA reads TGTGCCAGCAGTTACCAAGGGACAGGGTCGGATCAGCCCCAGCATTTT.

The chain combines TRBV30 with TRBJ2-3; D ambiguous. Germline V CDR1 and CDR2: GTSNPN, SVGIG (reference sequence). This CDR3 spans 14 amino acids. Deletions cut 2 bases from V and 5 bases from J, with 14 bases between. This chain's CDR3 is CAWSPLMGKDTQYF. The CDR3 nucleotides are TGTGCCTGGAGTCCCTTAATGGGAAAAGATACGCAGTATTTT.

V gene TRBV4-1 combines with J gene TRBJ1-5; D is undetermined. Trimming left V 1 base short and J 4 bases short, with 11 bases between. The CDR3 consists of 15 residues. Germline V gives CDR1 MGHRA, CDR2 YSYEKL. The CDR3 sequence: CASSQGEVGNQPQHF. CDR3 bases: TGCGCCAGCAGCCAAGGGGAGGTAGGGAATCAGCCCCAGCATTTT.

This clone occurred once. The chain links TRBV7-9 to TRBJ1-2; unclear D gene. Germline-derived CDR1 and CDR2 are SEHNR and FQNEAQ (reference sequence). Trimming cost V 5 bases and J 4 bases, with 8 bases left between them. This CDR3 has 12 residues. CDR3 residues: CASSPSGYGYTF. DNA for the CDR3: TGTGCCAGCAGCCCCTCTGGCTATGGCTACACCTTC.

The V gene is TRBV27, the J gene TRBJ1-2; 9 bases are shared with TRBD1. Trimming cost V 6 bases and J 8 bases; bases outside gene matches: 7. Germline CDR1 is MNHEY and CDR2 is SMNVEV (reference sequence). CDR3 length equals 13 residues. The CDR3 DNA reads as TGTGCCAGCAGACACGGACAGGGGTTAGGCTACACCTTC. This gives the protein CASRHGQGLGYTF.

CDR3 DNA sequence: TGTGCCAGCAGATGGGGCGGGAGCAAGCGGCTGGATGGGGAGCAGTACTTC. Translating it yields CASRWGGSKRLDGEQYF. The rearrangement joins TRBV7-3 to TRBJ2-7, with TRBD2 matching 7 bases. This CDR3 comprises 17 residues. The germline V gene has CDR1 SGHTA and CDR2 FQGTGA. With 6 bases clipped from V and 7 bases from J, the junction kept 21 bases outside the gene matches. Filled out from reference TRBV7-3 and TRBJ2-7, the complete variable domain reads GAGVSQTPSNKVTEKGKYVELRCDPISGHTALYWYRQSLGQGPEFLIYFQGTGAADDSGLPNDRFFAVRPEGSVSTLKIQRTERGDSAVYLCASRWGGSKRLDGEQYFGPGTRLTVT.

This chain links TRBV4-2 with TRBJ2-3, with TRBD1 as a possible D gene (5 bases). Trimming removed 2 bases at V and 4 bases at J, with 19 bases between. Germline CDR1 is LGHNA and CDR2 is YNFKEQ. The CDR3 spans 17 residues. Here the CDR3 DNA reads TGTGCCAGCAGCCAAACAGGAGACAGATCGGCAGCAGATACGCAGTATTTT. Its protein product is CASSQTGDRSAADTQYF.

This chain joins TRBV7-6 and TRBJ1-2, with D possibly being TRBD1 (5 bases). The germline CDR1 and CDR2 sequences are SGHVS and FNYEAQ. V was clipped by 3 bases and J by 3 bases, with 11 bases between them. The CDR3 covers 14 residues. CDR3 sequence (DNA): TGTGCCAGCAGCTTGGATGAGGGGTACTATGGCTACACCTTC. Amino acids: CASSLDEGYYGYTF.

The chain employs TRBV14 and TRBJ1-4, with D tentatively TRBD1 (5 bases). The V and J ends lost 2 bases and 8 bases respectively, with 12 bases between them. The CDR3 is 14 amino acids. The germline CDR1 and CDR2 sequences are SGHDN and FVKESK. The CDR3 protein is CASSQPGVAEKLFF. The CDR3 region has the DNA TGTGCCAGCAGCCAACCGGGGGTAGCGGAAAAACTGTTTTTT.

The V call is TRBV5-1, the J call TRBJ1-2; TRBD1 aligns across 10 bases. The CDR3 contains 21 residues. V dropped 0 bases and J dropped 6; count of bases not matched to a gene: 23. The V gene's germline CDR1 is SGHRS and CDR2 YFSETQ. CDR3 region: CASSLGDSRRMRDRGSDGYTF. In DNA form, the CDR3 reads TGCGCCAGCAGCTTGGGAGACTCTCGGCGAATGAGGGACAGGGGATCAGATGGCTACACCTTC.

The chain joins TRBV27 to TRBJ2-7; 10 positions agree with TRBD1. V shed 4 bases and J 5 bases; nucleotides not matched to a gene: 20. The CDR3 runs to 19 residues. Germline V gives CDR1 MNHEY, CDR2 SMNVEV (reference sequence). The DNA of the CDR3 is TGTGCCAGCAGTTCCCGACAGGGGGCGCGATCGGCGGGAAGGAACGAGCAGTACTTC. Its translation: CASSSRQGARSAGRNEQYF.

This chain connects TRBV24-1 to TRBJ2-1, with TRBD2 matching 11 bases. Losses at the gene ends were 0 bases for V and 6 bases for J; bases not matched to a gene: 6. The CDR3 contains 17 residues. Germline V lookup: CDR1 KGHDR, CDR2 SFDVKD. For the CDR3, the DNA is TGTGCCACCAGTGATTTGGCCTTAGCGGGAGGGCCCAATGAGCAGTTCTTC. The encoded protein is CATSDLALAGGPNEQFF.

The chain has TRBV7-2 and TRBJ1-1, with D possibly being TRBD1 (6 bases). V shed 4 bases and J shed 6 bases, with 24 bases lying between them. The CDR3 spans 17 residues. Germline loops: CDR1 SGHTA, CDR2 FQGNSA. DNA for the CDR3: TGTGCCAGCAGCTCTCAAGCGCGATCACAGGGTAGGGCTGAAGCTTTCTTT. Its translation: CASSSQARSQGRAEAFF.

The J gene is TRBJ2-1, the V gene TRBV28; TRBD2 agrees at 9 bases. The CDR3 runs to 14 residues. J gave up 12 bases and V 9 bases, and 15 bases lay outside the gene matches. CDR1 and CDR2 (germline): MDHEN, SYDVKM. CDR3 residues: CASIGFAGGPRQFF. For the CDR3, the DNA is TGTGCCAGTATCGGATTCGCGGGAGGGCCTAGGCAGTTCTTC.

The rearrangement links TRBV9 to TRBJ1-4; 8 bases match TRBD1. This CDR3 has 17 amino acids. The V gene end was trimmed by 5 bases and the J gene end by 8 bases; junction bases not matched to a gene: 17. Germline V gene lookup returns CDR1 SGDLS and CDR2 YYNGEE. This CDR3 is CASSQKPLGQGGEKLFF. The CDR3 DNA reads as TGTGCCAGCAGTCAAAAACCACTCGGACAGGGAGGGGAAAAACTGTTTTTT.

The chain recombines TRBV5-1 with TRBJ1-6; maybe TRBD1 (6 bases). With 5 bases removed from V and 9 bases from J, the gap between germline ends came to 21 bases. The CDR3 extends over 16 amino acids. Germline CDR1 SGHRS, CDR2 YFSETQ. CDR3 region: CASSPEFSRGASPLHF. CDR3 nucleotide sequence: TGCGCCAGCAGTCCCGAGTTCAGCAGGGGTGCTTCACCCCTCCACTTT.

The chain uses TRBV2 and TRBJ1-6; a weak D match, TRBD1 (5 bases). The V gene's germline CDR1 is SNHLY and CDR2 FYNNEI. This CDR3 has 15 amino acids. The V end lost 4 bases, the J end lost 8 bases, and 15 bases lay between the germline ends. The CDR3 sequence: CASSGLRGTDSPLHF. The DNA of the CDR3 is TGTGCCAGCAGTGGGCTAAGGGGTACGGATTCACCCCTCCACTTT.

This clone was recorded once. For the CDR3, the DNA is TGCAGCGTTTCCTCCCCGGGACTCATGTACGAGCAGTACTTC. Protein: CSVSSPGLMYEQYF. The rearrangement joins TRBV29-1 to TRBJ2-7, with a possible D match to TRBD2 (6 bases). The CDR3 sequence is 14 residues long. With 5 bases removed from V and 4 bases from J, the gap between germline ends came to 18 bases. Germline V gene data show CDR1 as SQVTM and CDR2 as ANQGSEA.

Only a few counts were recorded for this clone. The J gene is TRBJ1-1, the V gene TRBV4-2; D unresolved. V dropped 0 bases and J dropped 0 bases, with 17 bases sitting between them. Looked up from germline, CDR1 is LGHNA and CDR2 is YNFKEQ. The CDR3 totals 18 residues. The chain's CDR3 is CASSQEWGATGVNTEAFF. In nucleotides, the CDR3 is TGTGCCAGCAGCCAAGAGTGGGGAGCCACCGGGGTGAACACTGAAGCTTTCTTT.

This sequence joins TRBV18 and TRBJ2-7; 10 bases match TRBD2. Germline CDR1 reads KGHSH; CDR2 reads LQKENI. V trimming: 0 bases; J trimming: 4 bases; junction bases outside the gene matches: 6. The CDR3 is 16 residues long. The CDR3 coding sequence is TGTGCCAGCTCACCACCGGCTAGCGGGAGTATGTACGAGCAGTACTTC. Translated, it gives CASSPPASGSMYEQYF.